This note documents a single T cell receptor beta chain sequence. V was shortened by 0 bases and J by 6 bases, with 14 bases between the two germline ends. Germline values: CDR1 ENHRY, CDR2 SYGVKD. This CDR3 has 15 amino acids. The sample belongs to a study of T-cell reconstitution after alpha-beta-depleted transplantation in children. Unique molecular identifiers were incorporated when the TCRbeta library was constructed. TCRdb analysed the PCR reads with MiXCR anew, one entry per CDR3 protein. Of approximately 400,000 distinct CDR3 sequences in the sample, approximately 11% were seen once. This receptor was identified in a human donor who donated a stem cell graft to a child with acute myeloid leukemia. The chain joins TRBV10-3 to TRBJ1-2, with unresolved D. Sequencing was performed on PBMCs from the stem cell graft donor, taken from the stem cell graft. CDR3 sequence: CAISESIASLDGYTF. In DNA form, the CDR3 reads TGTGCCATCAGTGAGTCGATAGCCAGCTTAGATGGCTACACCTTC.